The 21 T cell receptor beta chains below were found in one sample sequenced in a study of blood T cell repertoires in COVID-19. Sequencing was performed with immunoSEQ multiplex PCR; in TCRdb, only in-frame clones are kept and a portion is missing. The sample consists of over 250,000 clones, 80% to 90% of them appearing once. Specimen: peripheral blood. These TCRs come from a woman between 65 and 79 years old with acute or convalescent COVID-19.

The chain recombines TRBV12-3 or TRBV12-4 with TRBJ1-1; D is ambiguous. Trimming left V 8 bases short and J 3 bases short, with 13 bases between. CDR3 length equals 13 residues. CDR3 coding DNA: TGTGCCAGCTCTTCGAGGGTTTACACTGAAGCTTTCTTT. Translated: CASSSRVYTEAFF.

The gene calls are TRBV18 and TRBJ1-1; no clear D. CDR3 length equals 13 residues. Looked up from germline, CDR1 is KGHSH and CDR2 is LQKENI. V lost 10 bases, J lost 1 base, and 13 bases lay in between. CDR3 coding DNA: TGTGCCACCCATGAGGGCTCGAACACTGAAGCTTTCTTT. This gives the protein CATHEGSNTEAFF.

The gene calls are TRBV20-1 and TRBJ2-1, with D tentatively TRBD1 (6 bases). The germline V gene encodes CDR1 DFQATT and CDR2 SNEGSKA (reference sequence). CDR3 size: 14 residues. V gave up 3 bases and J gave up 8 bases, with 17 bases separating them. CDR3: CSASNQRGYDEQFF. In DNA form, the CDR3 reads TGCAGTGCTAGTAACCAGAGGGGGTACGATGAGCAGTTCTTC.

The genes are TRBV6-5 and TRBJ2-1, with D tentatively TRBD1 (6 bases). Germline V lookup: CDR1 MNHEY, CDR2 SVGAGI. The CDR3 runs to 13 residues. The V gene lost 7 bases and the J gene lost 9 bases, with 16 bases spanning the gap. DNA for the CDR3: TGTGCCAGCAAATCAGTACAGGGAAGTGAGCAGTTCTTC. This encodes CASKSVQGSEQFF.

The chain recombines TRBV19 with TRBJ2-5; 9 nucleotides align to TRBD1. From germline, CDR1 is LNHDA and CDR2 SQIVND (reference sequence). The V gene end was trimmed by 6 bases and the J gene end by 4 bases; junction bases not matched to a gene: 6. The CDR3 runs to 14 residues. The CDR3 loop is CASRRTGGSETQYF. The CDR3 DNA reads as TGTGCCAGTAGACGTACAGGGGGCTCAGAGACCCAGTACTTC.

J is TRBJ2-2 and V is TRBV6-5; a weak D match, TRBD2 (5 bases). The CDR3 is 14 residues long. V was clipped by 7 bases and J by 7 bases, with 16 bases between them. Germline CDR1 reads MNHEY; CDR2 reads SVGAGI. CDR3 residues: CASTRRGRIGELFF. The CDR3 DNA reads as TGTGCCAGCACCCGGAGAGGGCGGATCGGGGAGCTGTTTTTT.

V gene TRBV7-3 combines with J gene TRBJ2-7; 8 bases match TRBD2. Germline V lookup: CDR1 SGHTA, CDR2 FQGTGA. The CDR3 contains 13 residues. V shed 5 bases and J 6 bases; nucleotides not matched to a gene: 6. The CDR3 nucleotides read TGTGCCAGCAGCCCCGGACTAGCTGGCGAGCAGTACTTC. This sequence encodes CASSPGLAGEQYF.

This clone was observed once. This chain joins TRBV5-5 and TRBJ1-1, with TRBD1 matching over 7 bases. CDR3 length equals 14 residues. Germline CDR1 and CDR2: SGHKS and YYEKEE (reference sequence). Trimming at V came to 3 bases and at J to 2 bases, leaving 4 bases not matched to a gene. CDR3 protein: CASSWGQTNTEAFF. CDR3 DNA sequence: TGTGCCAGCAGCTGGGGACAGACCAACACTGAAGCTTTCTTT. Combining the CDR3 with reference TRBV5-5 and TRBJ1-1 gives the whole variable domain DAGVTQSPTHLIKTRGQQVTLRCSPISGHKSVSWYQQVLGQGPQFIFQYYEKEERGRGNFPDRFSARQFPNYSSELNVNALLLGDSALYLCASSWGQTNTEAFFGQGTRLTVV.

The chain employs TRBV27 and TRBJ1-2; 12 positions agree with TRBD1. The CDR3 has 17 residues. CDR1 is MNHEY, CDR2 SMNVEV, per germline (reference sequence). Trimming at V came to 6 bases and at J to 5 bases, leaving 13 bases not matched to a gene. CDR3 region: CASRQGTGGPTAYGYTF. CDR3 nucleotide sequence: TGTGCCAGCAGACAAGGGACAGGGGGCCCGACGGCATATGGCTACACCTTC.

This chain joins TRBV7-2 and TRBJ2-3, with 9 bases identical to TRBD2. Germline V lookup: CDR1 SGHTA, CDR2 FQGNSA. V was clipped by 6 bases and J by 10 bases; unmatched bases: 17. The length of the CDR3 is 16 residues. The CDR3 DNA sequence: TGTGCCAGCAGGGCCCCCACAGCGGGGGGCCCGTTGGCGCAGTATTTT. Its translation is CASRAPTAGGPLAQYF.

The chain uses TRBV11-2 and TRBJ2-1, with D unresolved. CDR1 is SGHAT and CDR2 is FQNNGV in the germline V gene. The V gene lost 5 bases and the J gene lost 6 bases, with 8 bases spanning the gap. The CDR3 has 12 residues. The CDR3 sequence is CASSNGLNEQFF. The CDR3 DNA is TGTGCCAGCAGCAACGGTCTCAATGAGCAGTTCTTC. Full variable domain (missing parts from reference TRBV11-2 and TRBJ2-1): EAGVAQSPRYKIIEKRQSVAFWCNPISGHATLYWYQQILGQGPKLLIQFQNNGVVDDSQLPKDRFSAERLKGVDSTLKIQPAKLEDSAVYLCASSNGLNEQFFGPGTRLTVL.

The CDR3: CATSDPTTVADTQYF. The CDR3 DNA reads as TGTGCCACCAGTGACCCCACTACGGTCGCAGATACGCAGTATTTT. This chain links TRBV24-1 with TRBJ2-3; D not certain. CDR3 length: 15 residues. V dropped 4 bases and J dropped 4 bases, with 14 bases sitting between them. The germline gives CDR1 KGHDR, CDR2 SFDVKD.

J is TRBJ2-2 and V is TRBV5-4; tentatively, D is TRBD2 (5 bases). Per the germline V gene, CDR1 is SGHNT and CDR2 is YYREEE (reference sequence). The CDR3 loop spans 14 amino acids. The V end lost 5 bases, the J end lost 5 bases, and 13 bases lay between the germline ends. CDR3 in DNA: TGTGCCAGCAGACCCCGCGGAGGAACCGGGGAGCTGTTTTTT. Translated: CASRPRGGTGELFF. Using reference TRBV5-4 and TRBJ2-2 for the parts outside the CDR3, the full variable domain is ETGVTQSPTHLIKTRGQQVTLRCSSQSGHNTVSWYQQALGQGPQFIFQYYREEENGRGNFPPRFSGLQFPNYSSELNVNALELDDSALYLCASRPRGGTGELFFGEGSRLTVL.

V and J are TRBV9 and TRBJ2-2, with a tentative D call TRBD2 (6 bases). The germline V gene has CDR1 SGDLS and CDR2 YYNGEE. The CDR3 covers 15 residues. Trimming took 2 bases from V and 0 from J, leaving 8 bases between them. In DNA form, the CDR3 reads TGTGCCAGCAGCGTTGGGGGGTCGAACACCGGGGAGCTGTTTTTT. The encoded protein is CASSVGGSNTGELFF.

V and J are TRBV2 and TRBJ2-3, with TRBD2 identical over 11 bases. The CDR3 runs 18 residues. The germline CDR1 and CDR2 sequences are SNHLY and FYNNEI. J lost 1 base, V lost 10 bases, and 16 bases had no gene match. CDR3 residues: CATRQRSKTSGGTDTQYF. The CDR3 coding sequence is TGTGCCACCAGACAGAGGTCTAAGACTAGCGGGGGCACAGATACGCAGTATTTT.

The chain uses TRBV3-1 (or the pseudogene TRBV3-2) and TRBJ1-2; TRBD1 agrees at 11 bases. The V gene's germline CDR1 is LGHDT and CDR2 YNNKEL (reference sequence). The ends lost 8 bases at V and 8 bases at J; junction bases unmatched: 4. There are 12 residues in the CDR3. This chain's CDR3 is CASGRTGGGYTF. Written as DNA, the CDR3 is TGTGCCAGCGGCCGGACAGGGGGCGGCTACACCTTC.

V and J are TRBV5-8 and TRBJ2-3, with D possibly being TRBD1 (6 bases). V was trimmed by 4 bases and J by 5 bases, leaving 14 bases between them. This CDR3 spans 14 amino acids. Per the germline V gene, CDR1 is SGHTS and CDR2 is YDEGEE. The CDR3 coding sequence is TGTGCCAGCAGCCCAGGACAGATTGGAGATACGCAGTATTTT. Translated, it gives CASSPGQIGDTQYF. Supplemented by reference TRBV5-8 and TRBJ2-3, the full variable domain reads EAGVTQSPTHLIKTRGQQATLRCSPISGHTSVYWYQQALGLGLQFLLWYDEGEERNRGNFPPRFSGRQFPNYSSELNVNALELEDSALYLCASSPGQIGDTQYFGPGTRLTVL.

This chain uses TRBV3-1 (or the pseudogene TRBV3-2) with TRBJ1-2; TRBD1 might be the D (6 bases). CDR1 is LGHDT and CDR2 is YNNKEL in the germline V gene (reference sequence). The V end lost 3 bases, the J end lost 7 bases, and 21 bases lay between the germline ends. This CDR3 is built from 16 residues. DNA of the CDR3: TGTGCCAGCAGCCATCACATCCGCCAGGGGAGTGGTGGCTACACCTTC. Protein sequence: CASSHHIRQGSGGYTF.

This clone was observed once. This rearrangement joins TRBV12-3 or TRBV12-4 to TRBJ1-4, with 10 nucleotides matching TRBD1. The V segment lost 3 bases and the J segment 13 bases; nucleotides outside the gene matches: 2. This CDR3 is built from 12 residues. CDR3 loop: CASSLRTGGLFF. In DNA, the CDR3 is TGTGCCAGCAGTTTGAGGACAGGGGGACTGTTTTTT.

The gene calls are TRBV9 and TRBJ2-5; 12 bases are shared with TRBD2. The CDR3 is made up of 16 amino acids. V lost 4 bases, J lost 4 bases, and 8 bases stayed unmatched. Germline V gene sequence: CDR1 SGDLS, CDR2 YYNGEE. The CDR3 coding sequence is TGTGCCAGCAGCTCAAGCGCTAGCGGGGGGGGAGAGACCCAGTACTTC. It translates to CASSSSASGGGETQYF.

The chain recombines TRBV2 with TRBJ2-6, with 9 bases fitting TRBD1. Trimming took 4 bases from V and 0 from J; bases not matched to a gene: 4. In germline, CDR1 is SNHLY, CDR2 FYNNEI. This CDR3 region has 17 residues. The CDR3 DNA follows: TGTGCCAGCAGTGTCCGGGACAGGGTCTCTGGGGCCAACGTCCTGACTTTC. Amino acid sequence: CASSVRDRVSGANVLTF.